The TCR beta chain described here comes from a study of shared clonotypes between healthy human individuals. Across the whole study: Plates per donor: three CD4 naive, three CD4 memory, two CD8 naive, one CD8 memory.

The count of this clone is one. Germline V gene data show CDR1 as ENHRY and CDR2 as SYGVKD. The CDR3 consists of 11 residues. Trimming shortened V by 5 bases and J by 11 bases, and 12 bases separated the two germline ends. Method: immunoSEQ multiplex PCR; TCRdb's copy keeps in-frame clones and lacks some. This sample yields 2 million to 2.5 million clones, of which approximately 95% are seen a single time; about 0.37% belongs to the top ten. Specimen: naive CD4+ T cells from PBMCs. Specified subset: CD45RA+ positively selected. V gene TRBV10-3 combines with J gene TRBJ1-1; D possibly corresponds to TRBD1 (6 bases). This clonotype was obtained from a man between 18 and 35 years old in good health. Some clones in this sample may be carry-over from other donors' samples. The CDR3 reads CAISRGHGAFF. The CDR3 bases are TGTGCCATCAGTAGGGGACATGGGGCTTTCTTT.